This record looks at one T cell receptor beta chain sequence and its context. What it binds is unknown. Using immunoSEQ multiplex PCR, the repertoire was profiled, and TCRdb retains in-frame clones only, with some absent. Among approximately 50,000 clones listed, about nine tenths were seen once. The data were taken from a study of a mutant IDH1 vaccine in newly diagnosed glioma. At the level of the study: The initiation of vaccination occurred 4-6 weeks after radiotherapy alone, or with temozolomide cycles.

The CDR3 totals 17 residues. The ends were cut back, 6 bases at V and 0 bases at J, with 20 bases in the middle. From germline, CDR1 is LNHDA and CDR2 SQIVND (reference sequence). Time point in this sample: week 35, safety follow-up. One vaccine dose held 300 ug of mutant IDH1 20-mer peptide and came with topical imiquimod. The clonotype was recovered from a man aged 35 to 55 with glioma. This chain connects TRBV19 to TRBJ1-2, with D possibly being TRBD1 (5 bases). Sequenced material: PBMCs, taken from a glioma patient whose treatment included an IDH1 peptide vaccine. The CDR3, as DNA: TGTGCCAGTAGCCGGGACTTTTTAAGGGTAGCTAACTATGGCTACACCTTC. Translated: CASSRDFLRVANYGYTF.